These T cell receptor beta chains were read from a single sample in a study of beta chain features in type 1 diabetes. Assay: immunoSEQ multiplex PCR; the TCRdb copy retains only in-frame clones and omits some. In the table there are approximately 400,000 clones, about 15% of which are singletons. Sample: naive CD4+ T cells from blood. These receptors were taken from a woman aged 18-29 years in good health. Each CDR3 is given with its conserved first and last residue. Each record gives: CDR3 protein, CDR3 DNA, D gene, V gene, clone size, J gene. The D gene is left open where the match is weak. Clone size is not always given. Where it is, it says once, few, many or a class for expanded clones.

CDR3 protein: CASSPGTSGPDTQYF
CDR3 DNA: TGTGCCAGCAGCCCCGGGACTAGCGGGCCAGATACGCAGTATTTT
D gene: TRBD2
V gene: TRBV5-4
clone size: -
J gene: TRBJ2-3

CDR3 protein: CASSSGGGGYGYTF
CDR3 DNA: TGTGCCAGCAGTTCGGGAGGGGGCGGTTATGGCTACACCTTC
D gene: TRBD1
V gene: TRBV28
clone size: few
J gene: TRBJ1-2

CDR3 protein: CASSQGRQVNQPQHF
CDR3 DNA: TGTGCCAGCAGCCAGGGGAGACAGGTCAATCAGCCCCAGCATTTT
D gene: -
V gene: TRBV4-2
clone size: few
J gene: TRBJ1-5

CDR3 protein: CASSLGSAGDTGELFF
CDR3 DNA: TGCGCCAGCAGCTTGGGCTCGGCAGGGGACACCGGGGAGCTGTTTTTT
D gene: -
V gene: TRBV5-1
clone size: -
J gene: TRBJ2-2

CDR3 protein: CASTRVRNTDTQYF
CDR3 DNA: TGTGCCAGCACGCGGGTCCGAAACACAGATACGCAGTATTTT
D gene: -
V gene: TRBV2
clone size: few
J gene: TRBJ2-3

CDR3 protein: CAIQGTTQETQYF
CDR3 DNA: TGTGCCATCCAGGGTACCACTCAAGAGACCCAGTACTTC
D gene: -
V gene: TRBV10-3
clone size: few
J gene: TRBJ2-5

CDR3 protein: CASSFSKREGHGTYEQYF
CDR3 DNA: TGTGCCAGCAGTTTCTCGAAGCGGGAGGGCCATGGAACCTACGAGCAGTACTTC
D gene: TRBD2
V gene: TRBV27
clone size: -
J gene: TRBJ2-7

CDR3 protein: CASRKGTSWGGELFF
CDR3 DNA: TGTGCCAGCAGAAAAGGGACTAGCTGGGGCGGGGAGCTGTTTTTT
D gene: TRBD2
V gene: TRBV6-5
clone size: few
J gene: TRBJ2-2

CDR3 protein: CASSPRTLADNEQFF
CDR3 DNA: TGTGCCAGCTCACCACGTACTCTAGCGGACAATGAGCAGTTCTTC
D gene: TRBD2
V gene: TRBV18
clone size: -
J gene: TRBJ2-1

CDR3 protein: CASSQEYPTSGRTYEQYF
CDR3 DNA: TGCGCCAGCAGCCAAGAATACCCGACTAGCGGGAGGACCTACGAGCAGTACTTC
D gene: TRBD2
V gene: TRBV4-3
clone size: -
J gene: TRBJ2-7

CDR3 protein: CASKGVGAKNIQYF
CDR3 DNA: TGTGCCAGCAAGGGGGTTGGGGCCAAAAACATTCAGTACTTC
D gene: -
V gene: TRBV6-6
clone size: few
J gene: TRBJ2-4

CDR3 protein: CASRGPGQANTEAFF
CDR3 DNA: TGTGCCAGCAGGGGTCCGGGACAGGCGAACACTGAAGCTTTCTTT
D gene: TRBD1
V gene: TRBV27
clone size: -
J gene: TRBJ1-1

CDR3 protein: CATSRDREVSGANVLTF
CDR3 DNA: TGTGCCACCAGCAGAGATCGGGAGGTCTCTGGGGCCAACGTCCTGACTTTC
D gene: TRBD2
V gene: TRBV15
clone size: -
J gene: TRBJ2-6

CDR3 protein: CATSRSRDSTNYGYTF
CDR3 DNA: TGTGCCACCAGCAGATCCCGGGACAGCACTAACTATGGCTACACCTTC
D gene: TRBD1
V gene: TRBV15
clone size: few
J gene: TRBJ1-2

CDR3 protein: CSFDRGTGETQYF
CDR3 DNA: TGCAGCTTTGACAGGGGGACGGGGGAGACCCAGTACTTC
D gene: TRBD1
V gene: TRBV29-1
clone size: -
J gene: TRBJ2-5

CDR3 protein: CASIEQAGGAYNEQFF
CDR3 DNA: TGTGCCAGCATCGAACAAGCGGGAGGGGCCTACAATGAGCAGTTCTTC
D gene: TRBD2
V gene: TRBV2
clone size: few
J gene: TRBJ2-1

CDR3 protein: CASSRDRGAYEQYF
CDR3 DNA: TGTGCCAGCAGCAGGGACAGGGGCGCCTACGAGCAGTACTTC
D gene: TRBD1
V gene: TRBV5-5
clone size: few
J gene: TRBJ2-7

CDR3 protein: CASSSLAGRLYEQYF
CDR3 DNA: TGTGCCAGCAGTAGCCTAGCGGGACGCCTGTACGAGCAGTACTTC
D gene: TRBD2
V gene: TRBV27
clone size: few
J gene: TRBJ2-7

CDR3 protein: CASSPPQGWNEAFF
CDR3 DNA: TGTGCCAGCAGCCCACCTCAGGGATGGAATGAAGCTTTCTTT
D gene: -
V gene: TRBV11-2
clone size: -
J gene: TRBJ1-1

CDR3 protein: CASSPADIWNTEAFF
CDR3 DNA: TGTGCCAGCTCACCAGCGGACATCTGGAACACTGAAGCTTTCTTT
D gene: -
V gene: TRBV18
clone size: -
J gene: TRBJ1-1

CDR3 protein: CAWKFPSGIHEQFF
CDR3 DNA: TGTGCCTGGAAATTCCCTAGCGGGATCCATGAGCAGTTCTTC
D gene: TRBD2
V gene: TRBV30
clone size: few
J gene: TRBJ2-1

CDR3 protein: CASSPRLANEKLFF
CDR3 DNA: TGTGCCAGCAGCCCGCGTCTCGCTAATGAAAAACTGTTTTTT
D gene: -
V gene: TRBV7-2
clone size: -
J gene: TRBJ1-4

CDR3 protein: CASSRGEQPQHF
CDR3 DNA: TGTGCCAGCTCCCGGGGGGAACAGCCCCAGCATTTT
D gene: -
V gene: TRBV9
clone size: few
J gene: TRBJ1-5

CDR3 protein: CASSLSWAGRGYTF
CDR3 DNA: TGTGCCAGCAGTTTATCGTGGGCAGGCCGAGGCTACACCTTC
D gene: -
V gene: TRBV27
clone size: few
J gene: TRBJ1-2